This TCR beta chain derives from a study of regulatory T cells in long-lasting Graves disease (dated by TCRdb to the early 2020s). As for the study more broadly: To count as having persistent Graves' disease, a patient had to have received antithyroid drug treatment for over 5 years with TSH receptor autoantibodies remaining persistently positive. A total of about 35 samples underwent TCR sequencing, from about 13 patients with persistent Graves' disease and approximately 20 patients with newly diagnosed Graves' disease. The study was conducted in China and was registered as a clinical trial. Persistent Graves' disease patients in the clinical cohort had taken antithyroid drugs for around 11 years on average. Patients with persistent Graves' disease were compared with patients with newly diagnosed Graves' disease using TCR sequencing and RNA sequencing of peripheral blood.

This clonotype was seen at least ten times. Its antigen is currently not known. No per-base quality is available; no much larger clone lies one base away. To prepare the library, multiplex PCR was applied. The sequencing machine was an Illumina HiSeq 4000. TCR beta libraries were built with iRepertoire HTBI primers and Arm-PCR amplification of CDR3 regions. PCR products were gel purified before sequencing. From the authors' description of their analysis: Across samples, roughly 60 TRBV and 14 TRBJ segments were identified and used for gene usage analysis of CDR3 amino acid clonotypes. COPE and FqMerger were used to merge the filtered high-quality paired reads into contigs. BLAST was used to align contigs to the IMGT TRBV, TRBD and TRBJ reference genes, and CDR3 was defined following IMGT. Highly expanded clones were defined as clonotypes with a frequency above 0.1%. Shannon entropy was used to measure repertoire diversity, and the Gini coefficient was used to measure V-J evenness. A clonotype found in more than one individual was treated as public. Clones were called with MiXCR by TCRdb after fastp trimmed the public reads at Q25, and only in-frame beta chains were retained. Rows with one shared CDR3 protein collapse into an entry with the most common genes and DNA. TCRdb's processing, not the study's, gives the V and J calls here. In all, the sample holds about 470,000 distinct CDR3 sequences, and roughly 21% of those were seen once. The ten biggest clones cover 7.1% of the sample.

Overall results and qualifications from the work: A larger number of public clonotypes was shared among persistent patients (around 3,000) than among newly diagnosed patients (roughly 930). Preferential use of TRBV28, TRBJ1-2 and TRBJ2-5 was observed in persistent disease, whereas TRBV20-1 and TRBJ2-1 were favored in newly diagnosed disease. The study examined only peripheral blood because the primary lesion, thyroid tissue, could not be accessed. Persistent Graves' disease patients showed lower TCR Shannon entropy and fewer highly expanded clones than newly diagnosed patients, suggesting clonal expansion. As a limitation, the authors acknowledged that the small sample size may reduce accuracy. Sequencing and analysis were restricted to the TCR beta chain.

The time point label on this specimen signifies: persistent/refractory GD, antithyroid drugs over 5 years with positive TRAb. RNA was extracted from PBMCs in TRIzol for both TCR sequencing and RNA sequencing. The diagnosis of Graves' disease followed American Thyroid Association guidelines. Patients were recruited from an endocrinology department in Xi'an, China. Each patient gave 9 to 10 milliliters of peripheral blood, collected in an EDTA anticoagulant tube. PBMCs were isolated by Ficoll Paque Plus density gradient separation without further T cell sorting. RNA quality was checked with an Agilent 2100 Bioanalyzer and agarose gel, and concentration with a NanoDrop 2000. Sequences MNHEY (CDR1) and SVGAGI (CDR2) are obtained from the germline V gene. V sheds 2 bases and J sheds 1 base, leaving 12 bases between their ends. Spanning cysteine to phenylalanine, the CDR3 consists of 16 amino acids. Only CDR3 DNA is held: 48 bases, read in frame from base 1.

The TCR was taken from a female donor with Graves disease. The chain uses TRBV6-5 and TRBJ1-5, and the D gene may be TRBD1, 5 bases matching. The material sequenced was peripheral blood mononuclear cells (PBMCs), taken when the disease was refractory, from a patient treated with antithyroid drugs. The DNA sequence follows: TGTGCCAGCAGTTACCTCAGGGAGGGGAGCAATCAGCCCCAGCATTTT. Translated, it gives CASSYLREGSNQPQHF.